These T cell receptor beta chains were read from a single sample in a study of T-cell reconstitution after alpha-beta-depleted transplantation in children. TCRdb re-called the PCR reads with MiXCR, one entry per CDR3 protein. The table lists 250,000 to 400,000 distinct CDR3 sequences, 23% of them singletons. The material was PBMCs, mostly from graft donor cells, obtained 180 days after TCRalphabeta/CD19-depleted stem cell transplant. These receptors were obtained from a male patient under 18 who had a stem cell transplant for acute lymphoblastic leukemia, so the T cells may come from the graft donor. The CDR3 runs from the conserved cysteine through the conserved F or W. A D gene is named only where the DNA matches it firmly. Clone size is not always given. Where it is, it says once, few, many or a class for expanded clones.

v_gene	abundance	d_gene	j_gene	CDR3nt	CDR3aa
TRBV27	.	TRBD1	TRBJ1-2	TGTGCCAGCAGTTTCAGGGGGCAGTCTGGCTACACCTTC	CASSFRGQSGYTF
TRBV7-8	many	TRBD2	TRBJ2-1	TGTGCCAGCAGCCACCGGACTAGTCTTAACAATGAGCAGTTCTTC	CASSHRTSLNNEQFF
TRBV27	.	TRBD1	TRBJ2-5	TGTGCCAGCAGTCTCAGGGGGCCTAGGGAGACCCAGTACTTC	CASSLRGPRETQYF
TRBV5-1	few	.	TRBJ2-5	TGCGCCAGCAGCTTGCCGTCAGAGACCCAGTACTTC	CASSLPSETQYF
TRBV7-3	few	.	TRBJ2-3	TGTGCCAGCAGCACACAGGGAGGGAGCACAGATACGCAGTATTTT	CASSTQGGSTDTQYF
TRBV5-1	few	TRBD1	TRBJ2-7	TGCGCCAGCAGCCATCGGACAGGGAGTTACGAGCAGTACTTC	CASSHRTGSYEQYF
TRBV12-3/TRBV12-4	.	.	TRBJ1-2	TGTGCCAGCAGTTTCGATACTTACAGGGTTTCGCTGGGCTATGGCTACACCTTC	CASSFDTYRVSLGYGYTF
TRBV5-1	.	.	TRBJ2-7	TGCGCCAGCAGCTTGGCCTTCGGAAGCGCCTACGAGCAGTACTTC	CASSLAFGSAYEQYF
TRBV4-1	few	.	TRBJ1-4	TGCGCCAGCAGCCAAGATCCGGGGGTGCGGGAAAAACTGTTTTTT	CASSQDPGVREKLFF
TRBV6-5	.	.	TRBJ2-7	TGTGCCAGCAGTTACTACCGGGGCTACGAGCAGTACTTC	CASSYYRGYEQYF
TRBV12-3/TRBV12-4	.	.	TRBJ2-7	TGTGCCAGCCGTTACCGGGGGTGGGGTTACGAGCAGTACTTC	CASRYRGWGYEQYF
TRBV4-1	few	.	TRBJ1-1	TGCGCCAGCAGCCTCGACTCTGGGGTTCTCGGTGAAGCTTTCTTT	CASSLDSGVLGEAFF
TRBV21-1	.	.	TRBJ2-7	TGTGCCAGCAGCCCAAGTAGAAAAGGGGGCTTGTACGAGCAGTACTTC	CASSPSRKGGLYEQYF
TRBV5-1	.	TRBD2	TRBJ2-7	TGCGCCAGCAGCTTGGTGGTGGCGGGAGGGGGCGAGCAGTACTTC	CASSLVVAGGGEQYF
TRBV27	.	.	TRBJ1-1	TGTGCCAGCAGCGCAGGGGTTAAGGCTTTCTTT	CASSAGVKAFF
TRBV19	.	.	TRBJ1-1	TGTGCCAGTAGTATGTTGCCGGGACAAGTGAACACTGAAGCTTTCTTT	CASSMLPGQVNTEAFF
TRBV11-1	few	.	TRBJ2-7	TGTGCCAGCAGTCCGGACGGAGGATTATTCTACGAGCAGTACTTC	CASSPDGGLFYEQYF
TRBV19	few	.	TRBJ2-3	TGTGCCAGTAGCCCTACCAGGGGACCCCGATTTGAAGATACGCAGTATTTT	CASSPTRGPRFEDTQYF
TRBV29-1	.	TRBD1	TRBJ1-4	TGCAGCGCCCGGACAGGGGGAGGGGAAAAACTGTTTTTT	CSARTGGGEKLFF
TRBV7-6	.	.	TRBJ2-7	TGTGCCAGCAGCCGAGGCGCTGAGGGGTACGAGCAGTACTTC	CASSRGAEGYEQYF
TRBV7-7	few	TRBD2	TRBJ2-3	TGTGCCAGCAGCCGGACTAGCGGGAGAGCAGATACGCAGTATTTT	CASSRTSGRADTQYF
TRBV9	once	.	TRBJ2-1	TGTGCCAGCAGCGCACCTTACAATGAGCAGTTCTTC	CASSAPYNEQFF
TRBV14	.	.	TRBJ2-5	TGTGCCAGCAGCCAATACAGATCAGAGACCCAGTACTTC	CASSQYRSETQYF
TRBV4-2	few	.	TRBJ2-7	TGTGCCAGCAGCCAACAAGTTCAGAATATGGGACGGGGAATTACCTACGAGCAGTACTTC	CASSQQVQNMGRGITYEQYF
TRBV5-6	.	.	TRBJ1-5	TGTGCCAGCAGCGCCTCCCCTGCGGACACCTTATACAATCAGCCCCAGCATTTT	CASSASPADTLYNQPQHF
TRBV6-1	few	TRBD2	TRBJ2-1	TGTGCCAGCAGTGAAAGAGGGGGACTAGCGGGAGCAGATGAGCAGTTCTTC	CASSERGGLAGADEQFF
TRBV12-3/TRBV12-4	few	.	TRBJ1-1	TGTGCCAGCAGTTCCCTGGCGGTGAGGAGCACTGAAGCTTTCTTT	CASSSLAVRSTEAFF
TRBV11-1	few	.	TRBJ1-2	TGTGCCAGCAGCTTACTCGGACCGGTTTGGTTTGGGTTTGATGGCTACACCTTC	CASSLLGPVWFGFDGYTF
TRBV7-9	once	TRBD1	TRBJ1-2	TGTGCCAGCAGCTTACAGACAGGGAGGAATGGCTACACCTTC	CASSLQTGRNGYTF
TRBV4-1	few	TRBD2	TRBJ2-2	TGCGCCAGCAGCCGCGTTGGCGGGAGGGCCCCCGGGGAGCTGTTTTTT	CASSRVGGRAPGELFF
TRBV27	few	.	TRBJ1-2	TGTGCCAGCAGTTTCGGGGGGGCGTGGGGCTACACCTTC	CASSFGGAWGYTF
TRBV20-1	few	TRBD1	TRBJ1-5	TGCAGTGCTAGAGTCGACAGGGGTAATCAGCCCCAGCATTTT	CSARVDRGNQPQHF
TRBV6-5	.	.	TRBJ2-5	TGTGCCAGCAGTTATGGCTCCCAAGAGACCCAGTACTTC	CASSYGSQETQYF
TRBV28	.	TRBD2	TRBJ2-7	TGTGCCAGCAGTTTTAACTGGTTAGGTAGCGGGACGTACGAGCAGTACTTC	CASSFNWLGSGTYEQYF
TRBV12-3/TRBV12-4	.	TRBD1	TRBJ1-2	TGTGCCAGCAGTTTGGCCTTCCGGGACAGTCCCTATGGCTACACCTTC	CASSLAFRDSPYGYTF
TRBV7-9	many	.	TRBJ2-7	TGTGCCAGCAGCTTTCCTGGCTCCTACGAGCAGTACTTC	CASSFPGSYEQYF
TRBV20-1	.	TRBD2	TRBJ2-2	TGCAGTGCTAGAGTTAGCGGGAGGTACACCGGGGAGCTGTTTTTT	CSARVSGRYTGELFF
TRBV6-6	.	.	TRBJ2-1	TGTGCCAGTCAGACAACACCATACAATGAGCAGTTCTTC	CASQTTPYNEQFF
TRBV4-1	.	.	TRBJ1-5	TGCGCCAGCAGCCAAGATGAGGGGAGATGGGGCAATCAGCCCCAGCATTTT	CASSQDEGRWGNQPQHF
TRBV5-1	few	TRBD1	TRBJ2-6	TGCGCCAGCAGCTGGGACAGGGCTGGGGCCAACGTCCTGACTTTC	CASSWDRAGANVLTF
TRBV24-1	.	TRBD1	TRBJ1-2	TGTGCCACCAGTGATACAAAGACAGGGGGCTTCTATGGCTACACCTTC	CATSDTKTGGFYGYTF
TRBV12-3/TRBV12-4	few	TRBD1	TRBJ2-5	TGTGCCAGCAGTACGGGACAGGGCTACCAGACCCAGTACTTC	CASSTGQGYQTQYF
TRBV27	few	.	TRBJ2-6	TGTGCCAGCAGTTTTTGGGTTGCTGGGGCCAACGTCCTGACTTTC	CASSFWVAGANVLTF
TRBV5-1	few	TRBD2	TRBJ2-3	TGCGCCAGCAGCTTGCTTAGCGGGAGGGCAGATACGCAGTATTTT	CASSLLSGRADTQYF
TRBV5-1	.	TRBD2	TRBJ2-1	TGCGCCAGCAGCTTGACGATCGACCTAGCGGAAACTCACAATGAGCAGTTCTTC	CASSLTIDLAETHNEQFF
TRBV27	few	.	TRBJ1-2	TGTGCCAGCAGTTTAGGGGGACTAGGCTATGGCTACACCTTC	CASSLGGLGYGYTF
TRBV20-1	many	.	TRBJ2-1	TGCAGTGCTAGCGTGGGTGAGCAGTTCTTC	CSASVGEQFF